Listed here are 8 T cell receptor beta chains from one sample, sequenced in a study of blood T cell repertoires in COVID-19. The protocol was immunoSEQ multiplex PCR, while the TCRdb copy is restricted to in-frame clones and leaves out a portion. The sample records about 200,000 clones, approximately 91% being singletons. Input material: peripheral blood. These receptors were collected from a man aged 18 to 30 with active or convalescent COVID-19.

As DNA, the CDR3 is TGTGCCATCAGTGAGCAAAGGGGCTCAGGATACAATTCACCCCTCCACTTT. Its protein is CAISEQRGSGYNSPLHF. The chain carries TRBV10-3 and TRBJ1-6, with D tentatively TRBD1 (5 bases). The length of the CDR3 is 17 residues. Per germline, CDR1 ENHRY and CDR2 SYGVKD. V was cut by 2 bases and J by 7 bases, with 18 bases left in between.

This chain joins TRBV7-2 and TRBJ2-7; D possibly corresponds to TRBD1 (7 bases). The CDR3 totals 12 residues. Germline assignment: CDR1 SGHTA and CDR2 FQGNSA. The V end lost 5 bases, the J end lost 6 bases, and 11 bases lay between the germline ends. This CDR3 is CASSPQGGEQYF. The CDR3 bases are TGTGCCAGCAGCCCGCAGGGGGGCGAGCAGTACTTC.

The gene calls are TRBV6-1 and TRBJ1-1, with D possibly being TRBD1 (5 bases). The CDR3 extends over 13 amino acids. Trimming removed 3 bases at V and 5 bases at J, with 10 bases between. The germline gives CDR1 MNHNS, CDR2 SASEGT. The CDR3 protein is CASSEQGRTEAFF. CDR3 sequence (DNA): TGTGCCAGCAGTGAGCAGGGCCGTACTGAAGCTTTCTTT.

The rearrangement uses TRBV25-1 and TRBJ1-5; 9 bases align to TRBD1. CDR1 is MGHDK, CDR2 SYGVNS, per germline. The ends lost 9 bases at V and 0 bases at J; junction bases unmatched: 12. CDR3 length: 17 amino acids. The DNA for the CDR3 is TGTGCCAGTGGGACAGGGACTCCGGGAATTAGCAATCAGCCCCAGCATTTT. Translating it yields CASGTGTPGISNQPQHF.

A note on this clone: Its ends do not fully match the called genes, so a read error is possible. The genes are TRBV7-2 and TRBJ2-1; 10 bases align to TRBD2. The CDR3 loop spans 14 amino acids. Germline loops: CDR1 SGHTA, CDR2 FQGNSA. CDR3: CASSLAGVNNEQFF. In nucleotides, the CDR3 is TGTGCCAGCAGCCTAGCGGGAGTTAACAATGAGCAGTTCTTC.

V gene TRBV27 combines with J gene TRBJ2-3; D is unclear. The CDR3 is made up of 15 amino acids. Per the germline V gene, CDR1 is MNHEY and CDR2 is SMNVEV (reference sequence). With 5 bases removed from V and 5 bases from J, the gap between germline ends came to 17 bases. The CDR3 nucleotides read TGTGCCAGCAGTCCCACCCTAGGTGGCATAGATACGCAGTATTTT. Translating gives CASSPTLGGIDTQYF.

This clone was found a few times. The V and J genes are TRBV4-3 and TRBJ2-7; D is uncertain. CDR3 size: 13 residues. Germline assignment: CDR1 LGHNA and CDR2 YSLEER. Trimming shortened V by 4 bases and J by 3 bases, and 10 bases separated the two germline ends. CDR3 amino acids: CASSPQLHYEQYF. CDR3 DNA: TGCGCCAGCAGCCCCCAGTTGCACTACGAGCAGTACTTC.

The V and J genes are TRBV15 and TRBJ1-1; unclear D gene. The CDR3 is made up of 13 amino acids. Germline V gene lookup returns CDR1 LNHNV and CDR2 YYDKDF (reference sequence). V gave up 0 bases and J gave up 1 base, with 3 bases separating them. The CDR3 here is CATSRDGNTEAFF. The CDR3 nucleotides read TGTGCCACCAGCAGAGACGGGAACACTGAAGCTTTCTTT.